What follows are 8 T cell receptor beta chains derived from one specimen sequenced in a study of blood T cell repertoires in COVID-19. Sequencing was performed with immunoSEQ multiplex PCR; in TCRdb, only in-frame clones are kept and a portion is missing. The profile shows 300,000 to 450,000 clones, approximately 87% of them singletons. The sequencing sample was made of PBMCs or T cells enriched from blood (not recorded which). The receptors come from a man younger than 45 who had recovered from COVID-19.

The chain is built from TRBV19 and TRBJ1-1; TRBD1 matches at 7 bases. Trimming cost V 2 bases and J 1 base; bases outside gene matches: 7. The CDR3 runs to 16 residues. Germline V lookup: CDR1 LNHDA, CDR2 SQIVND (reference sequence). Here the CDR3 DNA reads TGTGCCAGTAGTATAAAGGAGGGGGCAGGGAACACTGAAGCTTTCTTT. Encoded protein: CASSIKEGAGNTEAFF.

The genes are TRBV12-3 or TRBV12-4 and TRBJ2-2; D uncertain. V was trimmed by 6 bases and J by 6 bases, leaving 5 bases between them. The CDR3 sequence is 11 residues long. The CDR3 loop reads CASSRPGELFF. In DNA form, the CDR3 reads TGTGCCAGCAGCCGTCCCGGGGAGCTGTTTTTT.

CDR3 DNA: TGTGCCAGCAGCACCCAGACAGTGGGAGAGACCCAGTACTTC. This gives the protein CASSTQTVGETQYF. The chain couples TRBV11-2 to TRBJ2-5; D perhaps matches TRBD1 (5 bases). Per germline, CDR1 SGHAT and CDR2 FQNNGV. The germline V and J ends were trimmed by 5 bases and 4 bases, with 14 bases remaining between them. The CDR3 covers 14 residues.

The sample holds one count of this clone. This chain uses TRBV6-2 or TRBV6-3 with TRBJ2-6; the D is unclear. V lost 6 bases and J 5 bases, leaving 11 bases between the germline ends. CDR1 is MNHEY, CDR2 SVGEGT, per germline. The CDR3 covers 14 residues. The CDR3 nucleotides read TGTGCCAGCAGCCGTCCCGGGTGGGCCAACGTCCTGACTTTC. As protein: CASSRPGWANVLTF.

This clone was detected only once. The chain joins TRBV11-2 to TRBJ2-7; possible D gene TRBD1, 6 bases. Germline assignment: CDR1 SGHAT and CDR2 FQNNGV. V lost 5 bases and J lost 2, with 13 bases in between. The CDR3 covers 14 residues. CDR3 bases: TGTGCCAGCAGCCCACAGGGTCCAACCTACGAGCAGTACTTC. It is translated as CASSPQGPTYEQYF.

The chain couples TRBV6-1 to TRBJ1-2, with D uncertain. The CDR3 consists of 12 residues. Germline-derived CDR1 and CDR2 are MNHNS and SASEGT. The ends were cut back, 3 bases at V and 1 base at J, with 3 bases in the middle. CDR3 DNA sequence: TGTGCCAGCAGTGACAATAACTATGGCTACACCTTC. Its translation: CASSDNNYGYTF.

V usage is TRBV27 and J usage is TRBJ1-1; tentatively, D is TRBD1 (6 bases). With 5 bases removed from V and 6 bases from J, the gap between germline ends came to 16 bases. This CDR3 contains 14 residues. Germline V lookup: CDR1 MNHEY, CDR2 SMNVEV (reference sequence). CDR3 bases: TGTGCCAGCAGTGCAACAGGGATGAGCGCTGAAGCTTTCTTT. Translation: CASSATGMSAEAFF.

This clone has only one observation. The V call is TRBV12-5, the J call TRBJ2-1, with 7 nucleotides matching TRBD1. V shed 2 bases, J shed 10 bases, and the junction held 8 bases outside the gene matches. Germline lookup yields CDR1 LGHNT and CDR2 FRNRAP. CDR3 length: 14 amino acids. The CDR3 loop is CASGLTIGGAEQFF. The CDR3 DNA reads TGTGCTAGTGGTTTGACCATAGGGGGCGCCGAGCAGTTCTTC.